This T cell receptor beta chain was retrieved from a study of blood T cells in healthy people across ages. Using a J-beta primer mix together with a sample-barcoded 5' primer, a second PCR was run for roughly 6 to 12 cycles. TCRdb ran MiXCR on the 5' RACE reads and lists one entry per CDR3 protein. Here the sample spans 540,000 or so distinct CDR3 sequences, 27% being singletons. This clonotype was detected only a few times. What it binds is unknown. General study points: The CMV status of each donor remained undetermined, and this could have confounded shifts in expanded clonotypes.

Germline V gene data show CDR1 as SGHTA and CDR2 as FQGTGA. The CDR3 covers 13 residues. V lost 5 bases and J lost 3; bases outside the gene matches: 3. Healthy Caucasians from Russia aged roughly 6 to 90 served as donors. The origin of this receptor is a woman aged 65 to 85 in good health. The chain is built from TRBV7-3 and TRBJ2-5; 7 bases map to TRBD2. Specimen: blood. In nucleotides, the CDR3 is TGTGCCAGCAGCCACACTAGCGAAGAGACCCAGTACTTC. Translated, it gives CASSHTSEETQYF.